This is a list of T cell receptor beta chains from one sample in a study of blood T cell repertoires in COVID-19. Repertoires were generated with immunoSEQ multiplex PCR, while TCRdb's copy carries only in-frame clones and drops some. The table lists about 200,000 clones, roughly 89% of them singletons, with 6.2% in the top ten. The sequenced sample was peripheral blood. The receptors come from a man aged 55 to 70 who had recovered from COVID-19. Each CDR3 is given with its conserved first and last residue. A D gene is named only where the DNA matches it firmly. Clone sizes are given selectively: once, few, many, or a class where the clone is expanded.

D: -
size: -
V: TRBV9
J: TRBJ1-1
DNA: TGTGCCAGCAGCGGCAACTGGGGCGAGAACACTGAAGCTTTCTTT
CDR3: CASSGNWGENTEAFF

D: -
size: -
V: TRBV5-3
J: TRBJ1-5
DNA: TGTGCCAGAAGCTTTAGTCCGGGGAGCAATCAGCCCCAGCATTTT
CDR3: CARSFSPGSNQPQHF

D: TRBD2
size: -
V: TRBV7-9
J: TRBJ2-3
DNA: TGTGCCAGCAGCCCGAGCGGGAGTGCGCAGTATTTT
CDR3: CASSPSGSAQYF

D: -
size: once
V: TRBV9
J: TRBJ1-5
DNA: TGTGCCAGCAGCGTACTGAGTGATCAGCCCCAGCATTTT
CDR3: CASSVLSDQPQHF

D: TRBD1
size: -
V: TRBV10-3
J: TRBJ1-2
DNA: TGTGCCATCAGTGAGGGGGGACAGGGGACGTATGGCTACACCTTC
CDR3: CAISEGGQGTYGYTF

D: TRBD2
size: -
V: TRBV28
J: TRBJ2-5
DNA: TGTGCCAGCATGTATCCGGGGGGAATGGAGACCCAGTACTTC
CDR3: CASMYPGGMETQYF

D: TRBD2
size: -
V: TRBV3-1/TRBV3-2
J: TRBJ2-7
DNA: TGTGCCAGCAGCCAAAACGGGGGGTCTTACGAGCAGTACTTC
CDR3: CASSQNGGSYEQYF

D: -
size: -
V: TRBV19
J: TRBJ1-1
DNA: TGTGCCAGTAGTACCGGACACCGGAACACTGAAGCTTTCTTT
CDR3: CASSTGHRNTEAFF

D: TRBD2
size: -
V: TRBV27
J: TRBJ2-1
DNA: TGTGCCAGCAGTTTGGGCGGGGGGCGTAGATATGAGCAGTTCTTC
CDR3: CASSLGGGRRYEQFF

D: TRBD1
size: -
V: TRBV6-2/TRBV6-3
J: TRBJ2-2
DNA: TGTGCCAGCAGTACCGGGACAGGGGGCCCCGGGGAGCTGTTTTTT
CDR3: CASSTGTGGPGELFF

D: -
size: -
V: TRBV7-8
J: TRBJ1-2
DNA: TGTGCCAGCAGCCAGGGGACACCCCGAGCTAACTATGGCTACACCTTC
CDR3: CASSQGTPRANYGYTF

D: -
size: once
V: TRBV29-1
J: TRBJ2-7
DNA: TGCAGCGTTGTGGAGCGCTACGAGCAGTACTTC
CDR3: CSVVERYEQYF

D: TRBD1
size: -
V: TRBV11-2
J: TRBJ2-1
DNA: TGTGCCAGCAGCTCTGCCGGGACAGTATACAATGGGCAGTTCTTC
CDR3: CASSSAGTVYNGQFF

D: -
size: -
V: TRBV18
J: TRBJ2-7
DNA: TGTGCCAGCTCACCTGGGACATCCTCCTACGAGCAGTACTTC
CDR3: CASSPGTSSYEQYF

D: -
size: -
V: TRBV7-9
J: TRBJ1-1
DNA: TGTGCCAGCAGCTACCGGGCCGGGGGGGACACTGAAGCTTTCTTT
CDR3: CASSYRAGGDTEAFF

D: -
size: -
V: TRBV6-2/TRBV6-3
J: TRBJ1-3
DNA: TGTGCCAGCAGTCCCCGGGACTCTCGTGGAAACACCATATATTTT
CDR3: CASSPRDSRGNTIYF

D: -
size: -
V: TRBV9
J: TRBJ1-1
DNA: TGTGCCAGCAGCGTTATGGCGGAGAACACTGAAGCTTTCTTT
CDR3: CASSVMAENTEAFF

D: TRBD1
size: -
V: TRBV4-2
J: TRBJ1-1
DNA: TGTGCCAGCAGCCAGGCGGGACAGGGGAACACTGAAGCTTTCTTT
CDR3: CASSQAGQGNTEAFF

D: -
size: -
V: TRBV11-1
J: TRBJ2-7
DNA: TGTGCCAGCAGCTTAAAACTAGCTGCCTCCGGGAAGCAGTACTTC
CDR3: CASSLKLAASGKQYF

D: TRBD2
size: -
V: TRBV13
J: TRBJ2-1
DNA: TGTGCCAGCAGCCCTAGCGGGGCAGGGAATTACAATGAGCAGTTCTTC
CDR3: CASSPSGAGNYNEQFF